This T cell receptor beta chain was sequenced during a study of monozygotic twins with inflammatory bowel disease. Study-level findings and limits: With inverse Simpson as the measure, TCRbeta diversity was lower in IBD patients than in healthy co-twins.

Turning to this clonotype: Its antigen is not known.

Used for each TCR library was around 3.5 ug of total RNA. Researchers ran eight separate cDNA reactions for each sample. UMIs were attached via template switching, each with a 6-nucleotide sample barcode. TCRdb reworked the 5' RACE reads into one entry per CDR3 protein, no DNA. The sample has about 380,000 distinct CDR3 sequences; the top ten hold 2% to 3%. The CDR3 totals 14 residues. Germline assignment: CDR1 LNHDA and CDR2 SQIVND (reference sequence). What was sequenced was blood. This TCR was sampled from a human donor with ulcerative colitis or Crohn's disease, or a healthy co-twin of an affected twin (not recorded which). The V call is TRBV19, the J call TRBJ1-1; TCRdb picks TRBD1, but there is no DNA to check that call. CDR3 loop: CASSQGGQGTEAFF.